Shown below are 22 T cell receptor beta chains from a single sample sequenced in a study of blood T cell repertoires in COVID-19. Produced via immunoSEQ multiplex PCR; TCRdb's table is partial and in-frame only. The sample lists about 200,000 clones, about 90% seen once, with about 2.2% in the top ten. Material for sequencing was peripheral blood. The receptors originated from a woman aged 45-60 years with acute or convalescent COVID-19.

The chain carries TRBV2 and TRBJ2-1; 7 positions agree with TRBD1. This CDR3 is 14 amino acids long. CDR1 is SNHLY, CDR2 FYNNEI, per germline. The J segment lost 8 bases and the V segment lost 5 bases, leaving 9 bases of the junction unmatched. CDR3: CASSPGQTLDEQFF. The CDR3 region has the DNA TGTGCCAGCAGTCCGGGACAGACTTTGGATGAGCAGTTCTTC.

The chain links TRBV4-3 to TRBJ1-2; D is unclear. This CDR3 has 12 residues. V lost 8 bases, J lost 4 bases, and 11 bases lay in between. Germline loops: CDR1 LGHNA, CDR2 YSLEER. The CDR3 coding sequence is TGCGCCAGCCGGGGTCGGGGCTATGGCTACACCTTC. It is translated as CASRGRGYGYTF.

The V call is TRBV2, the J call TRBJ1-5, with D tentatively TRBD1 (5 bases). The CDR3 sequence is 14 residues long. With 4 bases removed from V and 1 base from J, the gap between germline ends came to 8 bases. Germline CDR1 SNHLY, CDR2 FYNNEI. The CDR3 DNA follows: TGTGCCAGCAGTGGGGGCAGAAGCAATCAGCCCCAGCATTTT. Translation gives CASSGGRSNQPQHF.

This sequence joins TRBV18 and TRBJ2-7, with D maybe TRBD1 (6 bases). This CDR3 has 15 amino acids. V shed 2 bases and J shed 6 bases, with 17 bases lying between them. Germline loops: CDR1 KGHSH, CDR2 LQKENI. The CDR3 nucleotides read TGTGCCAGCTCACCAATCAACAGGGATGGGACCGAGCAGTACTTC. This sequence encodes CASSPINRDGTEQYF.

The sample holds one count of this clone. The V gene is TRBV10-3, the J gene TRBJ1-3; 10 positions agree with TRBD1. V was clipped by 10 bases and J by 4 bases; unmatched bases: 4. CDR3 size: 13 residues. The germline gives CDR1 ENHRY, CDR2 SYGVKD. For the CDR3, the DNA is TGTGCCACGGGACAGGGGACCGGAAACACCATATATTTT. Amino acid sequence: CATGQGTGNTIYF.

The rearrangement joins TRBV19 to TRBJ2-5; the D is unclear. Trimming removed 7 bases at V and 2 bases at J, with 11 bases between. This CDR3 is 13 amino acids long. From germline, CDR1 is LNHDA and CDR2 SQIVND (reference sequence). The CDR3 sequence is CASKPDGQETQYF. DNA of the CDR3: TGTGCCAGTAAACCCGACGGGCAAGAGACCCAGTACTTC.

V is TRBV29-1 and J is TRBJ2-7, with TRBD1 identical over 7 bases. This CDR3 spans 12 amino acids. V shed 5 bases and J 3 bases; nucleotides not matched to a gene: 4. The germline V gene encodes CDR1 SQVTM and CDR2 ANQGSEA. The CDR3 DNA reads as TGCAGCGTTACGGGACAGAGCTACGAGCAGTACTTC. This gives the protein CSVTGQSYEQYF.

V is TRBV19 and J is TRBJ2-3; 8 bases agree with TRBD2. Trimming took 6 bases from V and 0 from J; bases not matched to a gene: 5. The length of the CDR3 is 15 residues. Per germline, CDR1 LNHDA and CDR2 SQIVND (reference sequence). The CDR3 nucleotides read TGTGCCAGTAGGGAACTAGCGGCAAGCACAGATACGCAGTATTTT. Its translation: CASRELAASTDTQYF.

V is TRBV6-1 and J is TRBJ1-4, with D perhaps TRBD1 (6 bases). With 3 bases removed from V and 2 bases from J, the gap between germline ends came to 10 bases. Per germline, CDR1 MNHNS and CDR2 SASEGT. The CDR3 runs 15 residues. This CDR3 reads CASSDYRATNEKLFF. CDR3 DNA: TGTGCCAGCAGTGATTACAGGGCTACTAATGAAAAACTGTTTTTT.

J is TRBJ1-5 and V is TRBV6-4; 7 bases match TRBD1. The V gene's germline CDR1 is MRHNA and CDR2 SNTAGT. Germline trimming cut 2 bases from V and 10 bases from J; bases unmatched to any gene: 5. This CDR3 has 13 amino acids. The DNA for the CDR3 is TGTGCCAGCAGTGACGAGGAGGGGGCACCCCAGCATTTT. Protein product: CASSDEEGAPQHF.

CDR3 sequence: CASSLAGTLLTDTQYF. The CDR3 bases are TGTGCCAGCAGCTTGGCCGGGACTCTACTCACAGATACGCAGTATTTT. The rearrangement joins TRBV5-5 to TRBJ2-3; TRBD2 might be the D (6 bases). CDR1 SGHKS and CDR2 YYEKEE come from the germline V gene (reference sequence). Trimming took off 0 bases at V and 2 bases at J, with 13 bases between the two ends. The CDR3 runs 16 residues.

The chain links TRBV6-2 or TRBV6-3 to TRBJ2-2, with TRBD1 matching over 10 bases. Trimming removed 4 bases from V and 4 bases from J; junction bases left unmatched: 9. Germline CDR1 reads MNHEY; CDR2 reads SVGEGT. CDR3 length: 17 amino acids. The CDR3 is CASSSTRQGAGTGELFF. The CDR3 region has the DNA TGTGCCAGCAGTTCAACCAGACAGGGGGCGGGCACCGGGGAGCTGTTTTTT.

The chain joins TRBV3-1 (or the pseudogene TRBV3-2) to TRBJ2-1; D is undetermined. The germline CDR1 and CDR2 sequences are LGHDT and YNNKEL (reference sequence). CDR3 size: 13 residues. Trimming shortened V by 0 bases and J by 12 bases, and 12 bases separated the two germline ends. The CDR3 sequence is CASSQDSRGWQFF. The CDR3, as DNA: TGTGCCAGCAGCCAAGATAGCAGAGGATGGCAGTTCTTC.

This sequence joins TRBV6-2 or TRBV6-3 and TRBJ1-1, with TRBD1 matching 7 bases. Germline V gene data show CDR1 as MNHEY and CDR2 as SVGEGT. The CDR3 consists of 14 residues. V was pared by 4 bases and J by 3 bases, with 5 bases of the junction left unmatched. The CDR3 loop is CASSFGQVHTEAFF. CDR3 DNA: TGTGCCAGCAGTTTCGGACAGGTACACACTGAAGCTTTCTTT.

The chain joins TRBV20-1 to TRBJ1-2, with no clear D. CDR3 length: 13 residues. CDR1 DFQATT and CDR2 SNEGSKA come from the germline V gene (reference sequence). The V end was cut by 3 bases, the J end by 4 bases, with 12 bases between. CDR3 nucleotides: TGCAGTGCTAGTGAAACCTTAGCCTATGGCTACACCTTC. It yields the protein CSASETLAYGYTF.

J is TRBJ1-1 and V is TRBV4-3, with TRBD1 matching 8 bases. The CDR3 extends over 15 amino acids. The J segment lost 3 bases and the V segment lost 1 base, leaving 4 bases of the junction unmatched. Germline V gene data show CDR1 as LGHNA and CDR2 as YSLEER. DNA of the CDR3: TGCGCCAGCAGCCAAGGCCAGGGGGCATACACTGAAGCTTTCTTT. Translating it yields CASSQGQGAYTEAFF.

The sample holds one count of this clone. The CDR3 coding sequence is TGTGCCAGCAGCCAAACTACCCTGGACACTGAAGCTTTCTTT. Translating gives CASSQTTLDTEAFF. The V and J genes are TRBV3-1 (or the pseudogene TRBV3-2) and TRBJ1-1; D is ambiguous. CDR3 size: 14 residues. The germline V gene encodes CDR1 LGHDT and CDR2 YNNKEL (reference sequence). Trimming took off 2 bases at V and 3 bases at J, with 10 bases between the two ends.

This chain connects TRBV5-6 to TRBJ1-6; tentatively, D is TRBD1 (5 bases). The CDR3 has 16 residues. From germline, CDR1 is SGHDT and CDR2 YYEEEE. Trimming took 0 bases from V and 7 from J, leaving 14 bases between them. The CDR3 DNA sequence: TGTGCCAGCAGCTTGGATGGGGGGAATTCGAATTCACCCCTCCACTTT. Protein sequence: CASSLDGGNSNSPLHF.

This chain uses TRBV6-2 or TRBV6-3 with TRBJ1-2, with D possibly matching TRBD1 (5 bases). The germline V gene encodes CDR1 MNHEY and CDR2 SVGEGT. V was pared by 0 bases and J by 4 bases, with 15 bases between. This CDR3 is 16 amino acids long. The CDR3 reads CASSYSTAGGVYGYTF. CDR3 coding DNA: TGTGCCAGCAGTTACTCGACAGCCGGCGGTGTCTATGGCTACACCTTC.

This chain joins TRBV30 and TRBJ1-3, with D uncertain. Trimming stripped 0 bases from V and 0 bases from J, with 12 bases between. Germline CDR1 is GTSNPN and CDR2 is SVGIG (reference sequence). This CDR3 comprises 16 residues. CDR3 amino acids: CAWSVPRSSSGNTIYF. The DNA for the CDR3 is TGTGCCTGGAGTGTACCCCGATCGAGCTCTGGAAACACCATATATTTT. Combining the CDR3 with reference TRBV30 and TRBJ1-3 gives the whole variable domain SQTIHQWPATLVQPVGSPLSLECTVEGTSNPNLYWYRQAAGRGLQLLFYSVGIGQISSEVPQNLSASRPQDRQFILSSKKLLLSDSGFYLCAWSVPRSSSGNTIYFGEGSWLTVV.

The J gene is TRBJ1-1, the V gene TRBV18, with D unclear. The length of the CDR3 is 13 residues. V lost 2 bases, J lost 3 bases, and 7 bases lay in between. CDR1 is KGHSH, CDR2 LQKENI, per germline. In nucleotides, the CDR3 is TGTGCCAGCTCACCATGGGAGCACACTGAAGCTTTCTTT. Residues: CASSPWEHTEAFF.

The chain uses TRBV18 and TRBJ2-1, with D perhaps matching TRBD2 (6 bases). CDR1 KGHSH and CDR2 LQKENI come from the germline V gene. V dropped 3 bases and J dropped 7 bases, with 7 bases sitting between them. The CDR3 totals 12 residues. The CDR3 reads CASSPLANEQFF. CDR3 nucleotides: TGTGCCAGCTCACCTCTAGCGAATGAGCAGTTCTTC.